This T cell receptor beta chain was captured in a study of T cells in Graves' hyperthyroidism and ophthalmopathy. With regard to this clonotype: Antigen specificity is unknown.

Germline CDR1 is DFQATT and CDR2 is SNEGSKA (reference sequence). The CDR3 totals 18 residues. V was clipped by 6 bases and J by 4 bases; unmatched bases: 18. Regions amplified from RNA transcripts were the TCR beta CDR3 regions. HTBI primers were the set used in a first-round RT-PCR of the TCR CDR3. Each CDR3 protein is one row after TCRdb ran MiXCR on the multiplex PCR reads. The data hold fewer than 650,000 distinct CDR3 sequences, with over 11% observed a single time. Whole-study findings and limits: Researchers found most expanded thyroid clonotypes above 0.001 in blood as well.

Fresh peripheral blood, 7.5 to 10 ml, yielded the PBMCs. The source material was blood. The TCR was taken from a woman aged 25 to 39 with Graves' hyperthyroidism that later progressed to Graves' ophthalmopathy. J is TRBJ1-6 and V is TRBV20-1, with 7 bases identical to TRBD1. CDR3 protein: CSALRVGAGTAYNSPLHF. CDR3 bases: TGCAGTGCCTTAAGAGTCGGAGCAGGGACAGCGTATAATTCACCCCTCCACTTT.